This T cell receptor beta chain was recorded in a study of T-cell reconstitution after alpha-beta-depleted transplantation in children (dated by TCRdb to 2016 to 2018). With respect to the entire study: T-cell immune reconstitution after TCRalphabeta/CD19-depleted allogeneic hematopoietic cell transplantation in children was quantitatively tracked in the study by means of TCR repertoire profiling.

According to the germline V gene, CDR1 reads LGHNA and CDR2 reads YNFKEQ. Inclusive of the bounding cysteine and phenylalanine, the CDR3 is 15 residues long. CDR3 DNA is the only sequence kept; it has 45 bases, read in frame from the first base. Trimming accounts for 4 bases at V and 5 bases at J, while the number of junction bases matched to no gene is 5. Comment on this clonotype: Its cognate antigen has yet to be identified. No qualities accompany the bases; no much larger clone lies one base away.

Library method: PCR. Sequencing instrument: Illumina HiSeq 2500. TCR library preparation used molecular barcoding, with unique molecular identifiers applied to normalize quantification of the TCRbeta repertoire. The public reads were reanalyzed by TCRdb: fastp trimming at Q25, MiXCR alignment, in-frame beta chains only. Rows are combined by CDR3 protein, so each entry shows the most common genes and DNA. For this sample the table gives around 380,000 distinct CDR3 sequences, of which roughly 10% were detected only once. The ten largest clones add up to roughly 6% of the sample. The material was PBMCs from the stem cell graft donor, obtained from the stem cell graft. The source is a human donor who donated a stem cell graft to a child with acute myeloid leukemia. The V gene is TRBV4-2 and the J gene is TRBJ2-1; 10 of the junction bases match TRBD2. Read as DNA, the sequence is TGTGCCAGCAGCCTCCCTAGCGGGAGAGACAATGAGCAGTTCTTC. This translates into CASSLPSGRDNEQFF.